Listed below are T cell receptor beta chains from one sample, sequenced in a study of post-analysis software for immune sequencing data. TCRdb re-called the PCR reads with MiXCR, one entry per CDR3 protein. This table holds a few hundred thousand distinct CDR3 sequences, approximately 46% found once. The sample comprised blood. All receptors derive from a girl aged 5 to 17 with multiple sclerosis. Each CDR3 is given with its conserved first and last residue. Fields, in order: clone size, V gene, J gene, D gene, CDR3 protein, CDR3 DNA. The D gene is left open where the match is weak. Clone size is shown for a subset of rows, as once, few, many or a class of expanded clone.

few	TRBV10-1	TRBJ2-1	.	CASSESRGGRNNEQFF	TGCGCCAGCAGTGAGTCTCGGGGTGGAAGGAACAATGAGCAGTTCTTC
.	TRBV12-3/TRBV12-4	TRBJ2-7	.	CASRGNYEQYF	TGTGCCAGCAGGGGGAACTACGAGCAGTACTTC
few	TRBV29-1	TRBJ2-5	.	CSVEYLNEQYF	TGCAGCGTTGAATACCTCAATGAGCAGTACTTC
.	TRBV4-2	TRBJ2-7	.	CASSQDLEPLAASSYNEQYF	TGTGCCAGCAGCCAAGATCTGGAACCCTTGGCGGCCAGCTCCTACAATGAGCAGTACTTC
few	TRBV5-1	TRBJ2-7	TRBD2	CASSGGTSGSHEQYF	TGCGCCAGCAGCGGGGGGACTAGCGGGAGCCACGAGCAGTACTTC
.	TRBV5-1	TRBJ2-5	.	CASSRELGETQYF	TGCGCCAGCAGCAGGGAACTTGGAGAGACCCAGTACTTC
.	TRBV4-3	TRBJ1-1	.	CASSQDTYGRAAEAFF	TGCGCCAGCAGCCAAGATACGTATGGCAGGGCCGCTGAAGCTTTCTTT
.	TRBV7-9	TRBJ2-7	TRBD1	CASSTRGFDRGTFYEQYF	TGTGCCAGCAGCACCAGAGGGTTTGACAGGGGGACTTTCTACGAGCAGTACTTC
.	TRBV6-5	TRBJ2-3	.	CASSYFLGGTDTQYF	TGTGCCAGCAGTTACTTCCTAGGGGGCACAGATACGCAGTATTTT
.	TRBV15	TRBJ2-5	TRBD1	CATKTGDQETQYF	TGTGCCACCAAGACAGGGGACCAAGAGACCCAGTACTTC
.	TRBV3-1	TRBJ1-1	TRBD1	CASSQMGDRVSTEAFF	TGTGCCAGCAGCCAAATGGGCGACAGGGTGAGCACTGAAGCTTTCTTT
few	TRBV10-3	TRBJ1-2	.	CAISRDSLYGYTF	TGTGCCATCAGTCGAGACAGCCTCTATGGCTACACCTTC
.	TRBV21-1	TRBJ2-4	.	CASSKGGQGRQNIQYF	TGTGCCAGCAGCAAAGGGGGACAGGGAAGACAAAACATTCAGTACTTC
.	TRBV10-2	TRBJ2-5	TRBD2	CASSESLGGKETQYF	TGCGCCAGCAGTGAGTCGCTGGGAGGGAAAGAGACCCAGTACTTC
few	TRBV20-1	TRBJ2-1	.	CSATGLLGLSIHEQFF	TGCAGTGCCACGGGACTTCTAGGACTCTCCATCCATGAGCAGTTCTTC
once	TRBV28	TRBJ2-7	.	CASNLPLRHYGQYF	TGTGCCAGCAATCTTCCCCTGCGGCACTACGGGCAGTACTTC
.	TRBV15	TRBJ2-7	.	CATSRDQGTYEQYF	TGTGCCACCAGCAGAGATCAGGGCACCTACGAGCAGTACTTC
.	TRBV20-1	TRBJ2-7	TRBD2	CSARDGAGGAYEQYF	TGCAGTGCTAGAGACGGCGCGGGAGGCGCCTACGAGCAGTACTTC
.	TRBV15	TRBJ2-1	.	CATSRAGYNNEQFF	TGTGCCACCAGCAGAGCCGGCTATAACAATGAGCAGTTCTTC
few	TRBV28	TRBJ1-6	.	CAARRGPNSPLHF	TGTGCCGCCCGGAGGGGCCCTAATTCACCCCTCCACTTT
.	TRBV7-3	TRBJ2-1	.	CASSVGFGGFHNEQFF	TGTGCCAGCAGCGTAGGCTTTGGGGGGTTTCACAATGAGCAGTTCTTC
.	TRBV5-1	TRBJ2-1	.	CASSLVPREPGDNEQFF	TGCGCCAGCAGCTTGGTCCCGCGGGAACCAGGGGACAATGAGCAGTTCTTC
.	TRBV29-1	TRBJ2-1	.	CSVVGGASSYNEQFF	TGCAGCGTTGTCGGTGGGGCGAGCTCCTACAATGAGCAGTTCTTC
.	TRBV4-1	TRBJ2-5	TRBD1	CASSQEERTGGVETQYF	TGCGCCAGCAGCCAAGAAGAACGGACAGGGGGGGTAGAGACCCAGTACTTC
.	TRBV7-2	TRBJ2-7	.	CASSLDTGSYEQYF	TGTGCCAGCAGCTTAGATACAGGGAGCTACGAGCAGTACTTC
.	TRBV12-3/TRBV12-4	TRBJ1-6	.	CASSSSYSPLHF	TGTGCCAGCAGCTCGAGTTATTCACCCCTCCACTTT
.	TRBV20-1	TRBJ2-7	TRBD2	CSASPPLAASYEQYF	TGCAGTGCTAGCCCCCCCCTAGCGGCCTCCTACGAGCAGTACTTC
.	TRBV7-2	TRBJ2-7	TRBD2	CASSLGGSEDEQYF	TGTGCCAGCAGCTTGGGAGGGAGTGAAGACGAGCAGTACTTC
.	TRBV28	TRBJ2-1	TRBD2	CASSLTSGIRNYNEQFF	TGTGCCAGCAGTTTAACTAGCGGGATACGGAACTACAATGAGCAGTTCTTC
.	TRBV6-1	TRBJ2-6	.	CASSELGFSGANVLTF	TGTGCCAGCAGTGAACTCGGTTTTTCTGGGGCCAACGTCCTGACTTTC
few	TRBV20-1	TRBJ2-7	.	CSARDESGNYEQYF	TGCAGTGCTAGAGATGAGTCCGGAAATTACGAGCAGTACTTC
once	TRBV7-9	TRBJ1-6	.	CASGQMNSPLHF	TGTGCCAGCGGGCAGATGAATTCACCCCTCCACTTT
few	TRBV27	TRBJ2-3	TRBD2	CASSFSRGSTDTQYF	TGTGCCAGCAGTTTTTCGCGGGGGAGCACAGATACGCAGTATTTT
.	TRBV20-1	TRBJ2-7	.	CSAIKLGISGEQYF	TGCAGTGCTATAAAATTAGGGATTTCTGGCGAGCAGTACTTC
.	TRBV2	TRBJ2-7	.	CASSDVSTSDGYEQYF	TGTGCCAGCAGTGATGTCTCGACATCGGATGGGTACGAGCAGTACTTC
few	TRBV20-1	TRBJ2-7	TRBD2	CSASLLAGGRLVKSYEQYF	TGCAGTGCTAGTTTACTAGCGGGAGGGCGCCTAGTGAAGTCTTACGAGCAGTACTTC
.	TRBV20-1	TRBJ2-5	TRBD1	CSASGTGGREQYF	TGCAGTGCTAGCGGGACAGGGGGAAGAGAGCAGTACTTC
few	TRBV7-9	TRBJ2-1	TRBD2	CASSYSGSVDEQFF	TGTGCCAGCAGTTATAGCGGGAGTGTTGATGAGCAGTTCTTC
few	TRBV6-1	TRBJ1-2	.	CASRLTGALHYGYTF	TGTGCCAGCAGATTGACAGGAGCTCTCCACTATGGCTACACCTTC
.	TRBV7-6	TRBJ2-7	TRBD2	CASSLSAGVGAEQYF	TGTGCCAGCAGCTTATCAGCGGGAGTCGGAGCCGAGCAGTACTTC
.	TRBV7-9	TRBJ2-1	.	CVSSLARGTLLDTVVF	TGTGTCAGCAGCTTAGCGCGTGGGACCCTACTGGACACAGTGGTCTTC
.	TRBV7-9	TRBJ1-6	.	CASSQGDINSPLHF	TGTGCCAGCAGCCAGGGCGATATTAATTCACCCCTCCACTTT
few	TRBV5-5	TRBJ1-5	TRBD1	CASSWAGTGANQPQHF	TGTGCCAGCAGCTGGGCCGGGACAGGGGCCAATCAGCCCCAGCATTTT
.	TRBV9	TRBJ1-1	.	CASSVERMNTEAFF	TGTGCCAGCAGCGTAGAAAGGATGAACACTGAAGCTTTCTTT
few	TRBV5-1	TRBJ2-7	.	CASTLTAGATYEQYF	TGCGCCAGCACCCTTACGGCGGGGGCTACCTACGAGCAGTACTTC
.	TRBV5-5	TRBJ2-6	.	CAGSRQTSGANVLTF	TGTGCCGGCAGCCGACAGACCTCTGGGGCCAACGTCCTGACTTTC
.	TRBV12-3/TRBV12-4	TRBJ2-1	TRBD2	CASSPSGGNNEQFF	TGTGCCAGCAGCCCTAGCGGGGGAAACAATGAGCAGTTCTTC
.	TRBV7-9	TRBJ2-7	TRBD2	CASPTAGLGSYEQYF	TGTGCCAGCCCCACCGCGGGACTAGGGTCCTACGAGCAGTACTTC
.	TRBV29-1	TRBJ2-1	TRBD2	CSAGGLAGSGPNEQFF	TGCAGCGCTGGCGGGCTAGCGGGTTCGGGCCCCAATGAGCAGTTCTTC
few	TRBV24-1	TRBJ2-1	TRBD1	CATSPGQGENEQFF	TGTGCCACCAGTCCGGGACAGGGGGAGAATGAGCAGTTCTTC
.	TRBV10-3	TRBJ1-1	.	CAVSPSLRAEAFF	TGTGCCGTCAGTCCCAGCCTGCGCGCTGAAGCTTTCTTT